These 10 T cell receptor beta chains came from one sample sequenced in a study of early T cells in non-severe SARS-CoV-2 infection. TCRdb reanalysed the 5' RACE reads using MiXCR and keeps one entry per CDR3 protein. Found here are about 68,000 distinct CDR3 sequences, 10% to 15% of them singletons; the top ten hold more than 1.5%. The sequencing input was whole blood. The receptors shown here come from an adult who was a healthcare worker with PCR-confirmed SARS-CoV-2 infection or an uninfected control (not recorded which).

This clonotype was seen more than once but under ten times. The genes are TRBV7-9 and TRBJ2-1; 7 bases map to TRBD1. V lost 2 bases, J lost 4 bases, and 5 bases stayed unmatched. The CDR3 has 15 residues. Germline CDR1 and CDR2: SEHNR and FQNEAQ (reference sequence). CDR3 protein: CASSLRGTDYNEQFF. The CDR3 DNA is TGTGCCAGCAGCTTACGTGGGACAGATTACAATGAGCAGTTCTTC.

There are a few counts of this clonotype. The rearrangement uses TRBV5-1 and TRBJ2-5; D is possibly TRBD1 or TRBD2 (5 bases each). V was trimmed by 7 bases and J by 3 bases, leaving 19 bases between them. From germline, CDR1 is SGHRS and CDR2 YFSETQ. This CDR3 has 15 amino acids. This chain's CDR3 is CASGASPGREETQYF. The CDR3 bases are TGCGCCAGCGGAGCTTCCCCAGGGCGGGAAGAGACCCAGTACTTC.

This clonotype was recorded at least ten times. This chain joins TRBV5-1 and TRBJ2-3, with D perhaps assigned TRBD1 or TRBD2 (6 bases each). The CDR3 has 18 amino acids. The V gene lost 0 bases and the J gene lost 0 bases, with 17 bases spanning the gap. The germline V gene has CDR1 SGHRS and CDR2 YFSETQ. In DNA, the CDR3 is TGCGCCAGCAGCTTGGGTGACGGGGGCGCGTATAGCACAGATACGCAGTATTTT. Its translation is CASSLGDGGAYSTDTQYF.

This clonotype was counted between two and nine times. The chain couples TRBV12-3 or TRBV12-4 to TRBJ1-1; D remains unclear. The CDR3 runs 13 residues. V was trimmed by 6 bases and J by 4 bases, leaving 12 bases between them. For the CDR3, the DNA is TGTGCCAGCAGCAAGGGAGTGGCCACTGAAGCTTTCTTT. Translation gives CASSKGVATEAFF.

CDR3 sequence reads: CASSFLGVLRDNSPLHF. Here the CDR3 DNA reads TGTGCCAGCAGCTTCTTAGGGGTACTGAGGGATAATTCACCCCTCCACTTT. This chain links TRBV11-2 with TRBJ1-6; TRBD1 might be the D (5 bases). Germline CDR1 SGHAT, CDR2 FQNNGV. The length of the CDR3 is 17 residues. Trimming took off 3 bases at V and 5 bases at J, with 17 bases between the two ends.

This clonotype occurred a few times. The V call is TRBV12-3 or TRBV12-4, the J call TRBJ1-2; possibly TRBD1 for D (6 bases). Between the trimmed V and J ends, which lost 8 bases and 2 bases, there was a span of 9 bases. This CDR3 contains 12 residues. This CDR3 is CASEGENYGYTF. For the CDR3, the DNA is TGTGCCAGCGAGGGGGAGAACTATGGCTACACCTTC.

V gene TRBV5-5 combines with J gene TRBJ2-1; 7 bases map to TRBD1. V lost 3 bases, J lost 2 bases, and 8 bases stayed unmatched. Germline CDR1 SGHKS, CDR2 YYEKEE (reference sequence). CDR3 size: 16 residues. For the CDR3, the DNA is TGTGCCAGCAGCTCACCCGGGACAGTGGCCTACAATGAGCAGTTCTTC. It translates to CASSSPGTVAYNEQFF.

This chain links TRBV6-6 with TRBJ2-3; 12 nucleotides line up with TRBD2. This CDR3 has 16 residues. CDR1 is MNHNY and CDR2 is SVGAGI in the germline V gene (reference sequence). Trimming at V came to 5 bases and at J to 6 bases, leaving 9 bases not matched to a gene. CDR3 sequence (DNA): TGTGCCAGCAGTCGACTAGCGGGGGCGATGGCGGATACGCAGTATTTT. As protein: CASSRLAGAMADTQYF.

There are many counts of this clonotype. V gene TRBV9 combines with J gene TRBJ1-4; the D gene is possibly TRBD1 (6 bases). Trimming removed 4 bases at V and 3 bases at J, with 13 bases between. Germline V gives CDR1 SGDLS, CDR2 YYNGEE. This CDR3 has 15 residues. The CDR3: CASSTQDSSNEKLFF. The CDR3 coding sequence is TGTGCCAGCAGCACTCAGGACAGCTCTAATGAAAAACTGTTTTTT.

This clonotype was counted only a few times. This sequence joins TRBV2 and TRBJ2-7; perhaps TRBD2 as D (6 bases). V dropped 7 bases and J dropped 3 bases, with 10 bases sitting between them. The CDR3 is 12 residues long. Germline lookup yields CDR1 SNHLY and CDR2 FYNNEI. This CDR3 is CASTQGLYEQYF. CDR3 bases: TGTGCCAGCACGCAGGGACTCTACGAGCAGTACTTC.